The sequence of this T cell receptor beta chain was determined in a study of blood T cell repertoires in COVID-19. Study overall: The study drew acute and convalescent COVID-19 samples from the United States, Italy and Spain.

The CDR3 is 17 residues long. Germline lookup yields CDR1 MNHNS and CDR2 SASEGT. V trimming: 4 bases; J trimming: 6 bases; junction bases outside the gene matches: 14. Produced via immunoSEQ multiplex PCR; TCRdb's table is partial and in-frame only. This table holds about 170,000 clones, about 85% found once. The clonotype originates from a man in his 60s who had recovered from COVID-19. Sequenced sample: peripheral blood. The chain joins TRBV6-1 to TRBJ1-5, with 8 bases identical to TRBD1. CDR3 DNA: TGTGCCAGCAGTGCAGGGGGCGGGAGAGGAGGGGTTCAGCCCCAGCATTTT. It translates to CASSAGGGRGGVQPQHF.